These 10 T cell receptor beta chains came from one sample sequenced in a study of T cells in localized non-small cell lung cancer. Libraries were prepared by immunoSEQ multiplex PCR; TCRdb keeps only in-frame clonotypes and omits some of them. Of fewer than 60,000 clones in the sample, about four fifths were seen once. Sequenced material: peripheral blood, taken before any cancer treatment. The receptors were gathered from a female donor older than 55 with stage II squamous cell lung carcinoma.

V and J are TRBV5-1 and TRBJ2-1; D is ambiguous. There are 13 residues in the CDR3. V was clipped by 2 bases and J by 4 bases, with 7 bases between them. Germline-derived CDR1 and CDR2 are SGHRS and YFSETQ. The CDR3 region is CASSLLQYNEQFF. CDR3 DNA sequence: TGCGCCAGCAGCTTACTCCAATACAATGAGCAGTTCTTC.

The chain combines TRBV4-1 with TRBJ2-7, with D hard to call. In germline, CDR1 is MGHRA, CDR2 YSYEKL. The CDR3 contains 15 residues. With 2 bases removed from V and 4 bases from J, the gap between germline ends came to 15 bases. CDR3 protein: CASSQPQTGAYEQYF. CDR3 DNA: TGCGCCAGCAGCCAACCTCAGACGGGCGCTTACGAGCAGTACTTC.

J is TRBJ1-1 and V is TRBV21-1. TRBV21-1 is shown as a pseudogene. CDR3 size: 11 residues. Here the CDR3 DNA reads TGTGCCAGCGGTCGTAGGACTGAAGCTTTCTTT. As protein: CASGRRTEAFF.

V usage is TRBV2 and J usage is TRBJ1-1; 7 bases fit TRBD1. The germline gives CDR1 SNHLY, CDR2 FYNNEI. The CDR3 sequence is 15 residues long. The V segment lost 5 bases and the J segment 5 bases; nucleotides outside the gene matches: 11. The CDR3 protein is CASSQDRSRGTEAFF. CDR3 nucleotides: TGTGCCAGCAGTCAGGACAGGTCCCGAGGGACTGAAGCTTTCTTT.

This chain connects TRBV29-1 to TRBJ1-3; 9 bases align to TRBD1. The CDR3 consists of 16 residues. V dropped 6 bases and J dropped 0; count of bases not matched to a gene: 9. Germline-derived CDR1 and CDR2 are SQVTM and ANQGSEA. CDR3 in amino acids: CSVGQGKRGSGNTIYF. The CDR3 coding sequence is TGCAGCGTAGGACAGGGGAAGAGAGGCTCTGGAAACACCATATATTTT. Filled out from reference TRBV29-1 and TRBJ1-3, the complete variable domain reads SAVISQKPSRDICQRGTSLTIQCQVDSQVTMMFWYRQQPGQSLTLIATANQGSEATYESGFVIDKFPISRPNLTFSTLTVSNMSPEDSSIYLCSVGQGKRGSGNTIYFGEGSWLTVV.

The chain is built from TRBV7-9 and TRBJ2-1, with TRBD2 as a possible D gene (7 bases). Germline CDR1 reads SEHNR; CDR2 reads FQNEAQ (reference sequence). Trimming left V 5 bases short and J 8 bases short, with 13 bases between. The CDR3 spans 13 residues. The CDR3: CASSPRGGHEQFF. CDR3 sequence (DNA): TGTGCCAGCAGCCCAAGGGGGGGCCATGAGCAGTTCTTC.

The chain uses TRBV27 and TRBJ2-1; unclear D gene. From germline, CDR1 is MNHEY and CDR2 SMNVEV (reference sequence). CDR3 length: 15 amino acids. V was trimmed by 3 bases and J by 6 bases, leaving 15 bases between them. For the CDR3, the DNA is TGTGCCAGCAGTTTTCGGGCCGTCCGGGCCAATGAGCAGTTCTTC. Residues: CASSFRAVRANEQFF.

The chain has TRBV2 and TRBJ2-7; weak D call: TRBD1 (6 bases). Per germline, CDR1 SNHLY and CDR2 FYNNEI. Trimming took 7 bases from V and 11 from J, leaving 15 bases between them. The CDR3 sequence is 11 residues long. The CDR3: CASKAPGVEYF. The CDR3 DNA reads TGTGCCAGCAAAGCCCCAGGGGTGGAGTACTTC. The entire variable domain, with the rest obtained from reference TRBV2 and TRBJ2-7, is as follows: EPEVTQTPSHQVTQMGQEVILRCVPISNHLYFYWYRQILGQKVEFLVSFYNNEISEKSEIFDDQFSVERPDGSNFTLKIRSTKLEDSAMYFCASKAPGVEYFGPGTRLTVT.

V gene TRBV5-8 combines with J gene TRBJ1-5; 9 bases agree with TRBD1. The CDR3 has 15 amino acids. The ends lost 4 bases at V and 1 base at J; junction bases unmatched: 3. Germline V gives CDR1 SGHTS, CDR2 YDEGEE. In nucleotides, the CDR3 is TGTGCCAGCAGCAACAGGGGGCTGAGCAATCAGCCCCAGCATTTT. Translation gives CASSNRGLSNQPQHF. Filled out from reference TRBV5-8 and TRBJ1-5, the complete variable domain reads EAGVTQSPTHLIKTRGQQATLRCSPISGHTSVYWYQQALGLGLQFLLWYDEGEERNRGNFPPRFSGRQFPNYSSELNVNALELEDSALYLCASSNRGLSNQPQHFGDGTRLSIL.

This chain uses TRBV10-2 with TRBJ2-5; 8 positions match TRBD2. The CDR3 totals 14 residues. The V gene end was trimmed by 4 bases and the J gene end by 3 bases; junction bases not matched to a gene: 4. Germline V lookup: CDR1 WSHSY, CDR2 SAAADI. The CDR3 reads CASSGTSLEETQYF. The DNA for the CDR3 is TGCGCCAGCAGTGGGACTAGCTTGGAAGAGACCCAGTACTTC.